Here is one T cell receptor (beta chain) with its context. The sample comes from a study of blood T cell repertoires in COVID-19. Original processing notes: For nucleated cells, counts were estimated from reference gene primer amplification. Profiled with immunoSEQ multiplex PCR; TCRdb holds only in-frame clones, not every one. V and J calls and clone size are as listed in that table; D and trimming were resolved from the DNA. Of 56,000 or so clones listed, approximately 91% are singletons. CDR1 is MGHRA and CDR2 is YSYEKL in the germline V gene. The CDR3 loop spans 17 amino acids. Trimming took 1 base from V and 2 from J; bases not matched to a gene: 3.

Sequenced input: peripheral blood. The rearrangement joins TRBV4-1 to TRBJ2-5; 14 bases agree with TRBD2. The receptor was derived from a man between 50 and 59 years old with active COVID-19. CDR3 region: CASSQGLAGGLQETQYF. CDR3 coding DNA: TGCGCCAGCAGCCAAGGACTAGCGGGAGGGCTTCAAGAGACCCAGTACTTC.